Sequencing of this TCR beta chain was carried out in a study of blood T cell repertoires in COVID-19. Across the whole study: Acute and convalescent COVID-19 samples came from the United States, Italy and Spain. T cells, B-cell-depleted T cells, or PBMCs supplied cDNA or gDNA.

CDR1 and CDR2 (germline): LNHDA, SQIVND (reference sequence). There are 14 residues in the CDR3. Between the trimmed V and J ends, which lost 7 bases and 9 bases, there was a span of 21 bases. Per the authors' pipeline: Estimates of nucleated cell counts were drawn from the amplification of reference gene primers. This table comes from immunoSEQ multiplex PCR, and its TCRdb copy is limited to in-frame clones, with some not included. V and J calls plus clone size are reproduced from that table; the DNA served to infer D and trimming. The data contain about 120,000 clones, 86% of them seen just once; the ten biggest clones take up around 4%.

The rearrangement uses TRBV19 and TRBJ1-2; D gene uncertain. The sample was peripheral blood. The receptor's source is a man aged 35 to 55 with acute or convalescent COVID-19. Written as DNA, the CDR3 is TGTGCCAGTATGAACAGCGGCAGAGCTTTTAGCTACACCTTC. This translates into CASMNSGRAFSYTF.